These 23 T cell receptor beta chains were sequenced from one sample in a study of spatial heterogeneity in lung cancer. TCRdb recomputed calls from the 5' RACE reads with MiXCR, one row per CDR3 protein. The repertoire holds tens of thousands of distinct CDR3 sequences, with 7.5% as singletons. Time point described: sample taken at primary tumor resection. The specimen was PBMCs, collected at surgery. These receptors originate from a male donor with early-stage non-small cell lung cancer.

The CDR3 region is CASSYEIGETQYF. In nucleotides, the CDR3 is TGTGCCAGCAGTTACGAGATCGGGGAGACCCAGTACTTC. The chain recombines TRBV6-2 or TRBV6-3 with TRBJ2-5; D not resolved. The CDR3 spans 13 residues. Germline CDR1 is MNHEY and CDR2 is SVGEGT. V dropped 2 bases and J dropped 5 bases, with 9 bases sitting between them.

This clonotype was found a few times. The CDR3 protein is CSARDRTGYNTEAFF. The CDR3 bases are TGCAGTGCTAGAGACCGGACAGGGTACAACACTGAAGCTTTCTTT. The chain couples TRBV20-1 to TRBJ1-1; 8 nucleotides align to TRBD1. The CDR3 runs 15 residues. The germline V gene has CDR1 DFQATT and CDR2 SNEGSKA (reference sequence). V was pared by 0 bases and J by 2 bases, with 5 bases of the junction left unmatched.

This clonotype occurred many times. DNA of the CDR3: TGTGCCAGCAGTTCAGGGGGCGCGCGAGAGACCCAGTACTTC. Residues: CASSSGGARETQYF. V usage is TRBV5-4 and J usage is TRBJ2-5; the match to TRBD1 covers 8 bases. Germline V CDR1 and CDR2: SGHNT, YYREEE (reference sequence). Losses at the gene ends were 5 bases for V and 4 bases for J; bases not matched to a gene: 7. The CDR3 consists of 14 residues.

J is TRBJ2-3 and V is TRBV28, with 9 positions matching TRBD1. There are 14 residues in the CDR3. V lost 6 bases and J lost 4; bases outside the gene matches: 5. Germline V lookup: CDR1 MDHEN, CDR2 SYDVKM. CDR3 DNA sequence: TGTGCCAGCAGGGGGACAGGGAGGTCAGATACGCAGTATTTT. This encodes CASRGTGRSDTQYF.

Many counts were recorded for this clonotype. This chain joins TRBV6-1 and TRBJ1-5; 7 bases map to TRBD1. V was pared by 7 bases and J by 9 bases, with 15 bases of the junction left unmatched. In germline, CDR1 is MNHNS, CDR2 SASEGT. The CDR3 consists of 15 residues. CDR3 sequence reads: CASKMVQGGITPQHF. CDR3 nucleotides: TGTGCCAGCAAAATGGTTCAGGGGGGGATTACGCCCCAGCATTTT.

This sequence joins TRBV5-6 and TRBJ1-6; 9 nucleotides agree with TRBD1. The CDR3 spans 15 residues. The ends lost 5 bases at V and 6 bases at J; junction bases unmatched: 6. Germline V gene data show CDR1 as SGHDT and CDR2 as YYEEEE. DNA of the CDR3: TGTGCCAGCAGGCGCCGGGACAGGGTTAATTCACCCCTCCACTTT. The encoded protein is CASRRRDRVNSPLHF.

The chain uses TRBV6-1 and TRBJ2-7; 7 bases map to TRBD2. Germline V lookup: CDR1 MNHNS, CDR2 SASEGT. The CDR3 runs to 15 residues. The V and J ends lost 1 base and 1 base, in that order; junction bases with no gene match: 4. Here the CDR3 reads CASSEVGTMSYEQYV. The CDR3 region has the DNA TGTGCCAGCAGTGAAGTGGGGACTATGTCCTACGAGCAGTACGTC.

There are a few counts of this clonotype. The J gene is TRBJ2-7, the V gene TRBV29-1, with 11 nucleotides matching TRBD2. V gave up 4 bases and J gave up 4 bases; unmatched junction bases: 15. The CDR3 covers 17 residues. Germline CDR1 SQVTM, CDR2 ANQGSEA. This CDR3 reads CSVVTSPLAGGGYEQYV. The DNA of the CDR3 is TGCAGCGTTGTAACCTCCCCCCTAGCGGGAGGCGGATACGAGCAGTACGTC.

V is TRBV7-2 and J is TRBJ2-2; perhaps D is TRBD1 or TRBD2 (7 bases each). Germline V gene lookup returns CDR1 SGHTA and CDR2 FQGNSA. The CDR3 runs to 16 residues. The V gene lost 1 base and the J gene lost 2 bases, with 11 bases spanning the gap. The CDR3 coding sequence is TGTGCCAGCAGCTTAGACAGGGGACTAAACACCGGGGAGCTGTTTTTT. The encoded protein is CASSLDRGLNTGELFF. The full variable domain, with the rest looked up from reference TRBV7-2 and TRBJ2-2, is GAGVSQSPSNKVTEKGKDVELRCDPISGHTALYWYRQSLGQGLEFLIYFQGNSAPDKSGLPSDRFSAERTGGSVSTLTIQRTQQEDSAVYLCASSLDRGLNTGELFFGEGSRLTVL.

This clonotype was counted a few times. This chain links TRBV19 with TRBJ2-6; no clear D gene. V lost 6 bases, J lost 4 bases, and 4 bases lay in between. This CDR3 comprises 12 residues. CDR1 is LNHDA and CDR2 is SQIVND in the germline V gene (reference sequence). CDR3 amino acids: CASSNGANVLTF. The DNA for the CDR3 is TGTGCCAGTAGCAACGGGGCCAACGTCCTGACTTTC.

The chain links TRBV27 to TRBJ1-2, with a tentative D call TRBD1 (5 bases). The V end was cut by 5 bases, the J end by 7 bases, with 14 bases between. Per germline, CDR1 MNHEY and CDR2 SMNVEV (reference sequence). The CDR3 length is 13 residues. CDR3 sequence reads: CASSTPGGAGYTF. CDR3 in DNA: TGTGCCAGCAGTACCCCGGGAGGGGCTGGCTACACCTTC.

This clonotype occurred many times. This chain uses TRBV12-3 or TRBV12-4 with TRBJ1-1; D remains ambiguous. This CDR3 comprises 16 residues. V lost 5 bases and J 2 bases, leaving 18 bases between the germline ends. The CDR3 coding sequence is TGTGCCAGCAGTCCCGCTTGGGGTTTACGAAACACTGAAGCTTTCTTT. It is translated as CASSPAWGLRNTEAFF.

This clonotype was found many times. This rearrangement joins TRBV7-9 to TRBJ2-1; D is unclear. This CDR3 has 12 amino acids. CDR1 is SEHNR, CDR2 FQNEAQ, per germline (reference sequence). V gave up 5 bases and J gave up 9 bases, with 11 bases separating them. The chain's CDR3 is CASSEDVFEQFF. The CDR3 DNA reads TGTGCCAGCAGCGAGGACGTTTTTGAGCAGTTCTTC.

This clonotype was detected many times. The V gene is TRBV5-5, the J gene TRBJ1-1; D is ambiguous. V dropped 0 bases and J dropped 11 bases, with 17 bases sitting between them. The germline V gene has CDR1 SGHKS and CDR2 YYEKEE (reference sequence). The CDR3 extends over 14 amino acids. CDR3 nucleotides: TGTGCCAGCAGCTTGGCCTTCGCGGAAAGGATGGCTTTCTTT. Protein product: CASSLAFAERMAFF.

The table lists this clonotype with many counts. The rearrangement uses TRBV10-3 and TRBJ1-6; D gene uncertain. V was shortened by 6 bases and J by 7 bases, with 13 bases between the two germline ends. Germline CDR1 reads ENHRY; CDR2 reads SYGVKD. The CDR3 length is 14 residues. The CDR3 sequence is CAIRLPQRNSPLHF. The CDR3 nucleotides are TGTGCCATCAGGCTTCCACAGAGGAATTCACCCCTCCACTTT.

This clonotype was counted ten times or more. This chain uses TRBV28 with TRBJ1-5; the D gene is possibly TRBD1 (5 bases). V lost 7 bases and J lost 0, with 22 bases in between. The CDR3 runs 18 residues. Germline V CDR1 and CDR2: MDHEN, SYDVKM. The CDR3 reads CASTPVGPLGASNQPQHF. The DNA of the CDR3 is TGTGCCAGCACCCCAGTGGGCCCTCTAGGGGCTAGCAATCAGCCCCAGCATTTT.

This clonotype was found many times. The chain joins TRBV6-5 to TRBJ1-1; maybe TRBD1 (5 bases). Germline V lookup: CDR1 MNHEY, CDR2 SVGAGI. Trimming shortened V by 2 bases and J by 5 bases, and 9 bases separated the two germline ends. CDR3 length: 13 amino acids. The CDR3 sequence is CASSYDSRTEAFF. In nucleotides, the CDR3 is TGTGCCAGCAGTTACGACAGCCGGACTGAAGCTTTCTTT.

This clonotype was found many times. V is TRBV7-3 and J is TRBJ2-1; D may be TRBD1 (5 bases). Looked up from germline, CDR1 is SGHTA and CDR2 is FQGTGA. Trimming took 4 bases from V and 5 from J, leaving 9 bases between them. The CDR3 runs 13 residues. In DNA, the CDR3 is TGTGCCAGCAGCTCTCGACAGAACAATGAGCAGTTCTTC. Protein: CASSSRQNNEQFF. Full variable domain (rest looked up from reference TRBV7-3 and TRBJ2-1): GAGVSQTPSNKVTEKGKYVELRCDPISGHTALYWYRQSLGQGPEFLIYFQGTGAADDSGLPNDRFFAVRPEGSVSTLKIQRTERGDSAVYLCASSSRQNNEQFFGPGTRLTVL.

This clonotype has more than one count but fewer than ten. In nucleotides, the CDR3 is TGTGCCAGCAGCTTCGGAGTGGGCACAGATACGCAGTATTTT. Its translation is CASSFGVGTDTQYF. The V call is TRBV4-2, the J call TRBJ2-3; D remains unclear. The CDR3 runs to 14 residues. Germline CDR1 is LGHNA and CDR2 is YNFKEQ. V gave up 5 bases and J gave up 1 base, with 10 bases separating them.

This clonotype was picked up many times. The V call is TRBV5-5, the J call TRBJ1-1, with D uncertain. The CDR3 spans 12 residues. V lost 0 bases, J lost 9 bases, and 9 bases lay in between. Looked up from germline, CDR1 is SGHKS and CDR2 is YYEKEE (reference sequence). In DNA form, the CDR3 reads TGTGCCAGCAGCTTGGTGGCAGCTCAAGCTTTCTTT. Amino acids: CASSLVAAQAFF.

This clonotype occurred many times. In DNA, the CDR3 is TGTGCCAGCAGCTTGGAGGGGGGCCAATTAGAGCAGTACTTC. Its protein product is CASSLEGGQLEQYF. The chain links TRBV5-5 to TRBJ2-7; D may be TRBD1 or TRBD2 (6 bases each). V lost 0 bases and J lost 7, with 14 bases in between. Germline V gene lookup returns CDR1 SGHKS and CDR2 YYEKEE (reference sequence). The CDR3 consists of 14 residues.

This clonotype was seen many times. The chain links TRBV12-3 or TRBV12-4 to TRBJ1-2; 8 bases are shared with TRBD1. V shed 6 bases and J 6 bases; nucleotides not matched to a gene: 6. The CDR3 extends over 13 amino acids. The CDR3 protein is CASRSRQGNGYTF. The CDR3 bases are TGTGCCAGCAGATCCCGACAGGGGAATGGCTACACCTTC.

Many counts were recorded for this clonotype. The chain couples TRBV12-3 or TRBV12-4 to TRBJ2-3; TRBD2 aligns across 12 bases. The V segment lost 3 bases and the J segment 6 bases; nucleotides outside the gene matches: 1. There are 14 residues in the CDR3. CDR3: CASSLTSGSDTQYF. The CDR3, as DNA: TGTGCCAGCAGTTTGACTAGCGGGAGTGATACGCAGTATTTT.